Listed below are T cell receptor beta chains from one sample, sequenced in a study of human CD8 memory T cell subsets. Reprocessing the 5' RACE reads, TCRdb reports a single entry for every CDR3 protein and omits DNA. Recorded for this sample: around 12,000 distinct CDR3 sequences. What was sequenced was CD8+ T cells from PBMCs. The receptor set was obtained from a human donor in good health. Each CDR3 is given with its conserved first and last residue. Each record gives: clone size, V gene, J gene, CDR3 protein. Clone size is not always given. Where it is, it says once, few, many or a class for expanded clones.

clone size: -; V gene: TRBV14; J gene: TRBJ1-4; CDR3 protein: CASSQAYGGNEKLFF
clone size: -; V gene: TRBV7-3; J gene: TRBJ2-1; CDR3 protein: CASSSLFYGENYNEQFF
clone size: -; V gene: TRBV5-5; J gene: TRBJ2-7; CDR3 protein: CASRYGTGSHEQYF
clone size: -; V gene: TRBV7-9; J gene: TRBJ2-7; CDR3 protein: CASSPLETASYEQYF
clone size: medium-sized; V gene: TRBV5-1; J gene: TRBJ2-1; CDR3 protein: CASSLFPEGVIEQFF
clone size: -; V gene: TRBV29-1; J gene: TRBJ2-2; CDR3 protein: CSAYPGQGNTGELFF
clone size: -; V gene: TRBV19; J gene: TRBJ1-1; CDR3 protein: CASSISGYTEAFF
clone size: -; V gene: TRBV28; J gene: TRBJ2-1; CDR3 protein: CASSYGRGTSYNEQFF
clone size: -; V gene: TRBV6-5; J gene: TRBJ2-7; CDR3 protein: CASRPLQGVDGEQYF
clone size: medium-sized; V gene: TRBV4-1; J gene: TRBJ2-7; CDR3 protein: CASSPQYSYEQYF
clone size: -; V gene: TRBV7-8; J gene: TRBJ2-7; CDR3 protein: CASSLGQVGTGIYEQYF
clone size: -; V gene: TRBV10-2; J gene: TRBJ2-3; CDR3 protein: CASSDLLAGGADTQYF
clone size: -; V gene: TRBV7-9; J gene: TRBJ2-5; CDR3 protein: CASRPGSGQETQYF
clone size: -; V gene: TRBV28; J gene: TRBJ2-7; CDR3 protein: CASSLNLPGEQYF
clone size: -; V gene: TRBV30; J gene: TRBJ2-3; CDR3 protein: CAWASDGYTDTQYF
clone size: -; V gene: TRBV7-9; J gene: TRBJ2-1; CDR3 protein: CASSFPGGGPNFREQFF
clone size: -; V gene: TRBV7-2; J gene: TRBJ2-5; CDR3 protein: CASSSGYQETQYF
clone size: -; V gene: TRBV7-2; J gene: TRBJ2-7; CDR3 protein: CASSLFPGGYEQYF
clone size: -; V gene: TRBV7-3; J gene: TRBJ2-1; CDR3 protein: CASSVTSGRGSEQFF
clone size: -; V gene: TRBV6-5; J gene: TRBJ2-1; CDR3 protein: CASSYRDLEINEQFF
clone size: -; V gene: TRBV4-1; J gene: TRBJ1-5; CDR3 protein: CASSQDSRGNQPQHF
clone size: -; V gene: TRBV28; J gene: TRBJ2-3; CDR3 protein: CASSRSGRVGDTDTQYF
clone size: -; V gene: TRBV7-9; J gene: TRBJ2-7; CDR3 protein: CASRDKTYEQYF
clone size: -; V gene: TRBV7-6; J gene: TRBJ1-1; CDR3 protein: CASSPGTGSTEAFF
clone size: -; V gene: TRBV7-9; J gene: TRBJ1-1; CDR3 protein: CASSFFGRGNTEAFF
clone size: medium-sized; V gene: TRBV4-1; J gene: TRBJ1-5; CDR3 protein: CASSQEEVLNQPQHF
clone size: -; V gene: TRBV12-3/TRBV12-4; J gene: TRBJ2-7; CDR3 protein: CASSLGAGRKSEQYF
clone size: -; V gene: TRBV4-1; J gene: TRBJ2-5; CDR3 protein: CASSQDWTEKETQYF
clone size: -; V gene: TRBV27; J gene: TRBJ2-7; CDR3 protein: CASSLSASGFYEQYF
clone size: -; V gene: TRBV29-1; J gene: TRBJ2-3; CDR3 protein: CSVVGLAGVPKGGDTQYF
clone size: -; V gene: TRBV29-1; J gene: TRBJ2-7; CDR3 protein: CSVRRSAEDEQYF
clone size: -; V gene: TRBV27; J gene: TRBJ1-2; CDR3 protein: CATFNLGPPGYGYTF
clone size: -; V gene: TRBV7-2; J gene: TRBJ2-1; CDR3 protein: CASSLLGALGNEQFF
clone size: -; V gene: TRBV4-3; J gene: TRBJ2-7; CDR3 protein: CASSQDWASGGAYEQYF
clone size: -; V gene: TRBV29-1; J gene: TRBJ2-5; CDR3 protein: CSVEEIYKETQYF
clone size: -; V gene: TRBV5-4; J gene: TRBJ2-5; CDR3 protein: CASSFGSGGAQETQYF
clone size: -; V gene: TRBV24-1; J gene: TRBJ2-1; CDR3 protein: CATSDLRLAGRRGLPGPYNEQFF
clone size: -; V gene: TRBV27; J gene: TRBJ2-3; CDR3 protein: CASSLTPGGHLGTDTQYF
clone size: -; V gene: TRBV6-5; J gene: TRBJ2-1; CDR3 protein: CASSFLNEQFF
clone size: -; V gene: TRBV2; J gene: TRBJ2-3; CDR3 protein: CASSEWTSGSADTQYF
clone size: medium-sized; V gene: TRBV10-2; J gene: TRBJ2-1; CDR3 protein: CASSDLRGGDEQFF
clone size: -; V gene: TRBV5-4; J gene: TRBJ2-7; CDR3 protein: CASSLGSGRISDEQYF
clone size: -; V gene: TRBV28; J gene: TRBJ2-5; CDR3 protein: CASSFEREGQETQYF
clone size: -; V gene: TRBV10-3; J gene: TRBJ2-7; CDR3 protein: CAISESVGQGAGEQYF
clone size: -; V gene: TRBV7-9; J gene: TRBJ1-1; CDR3 protein: CASSFGIIGALEAFF
clone size: -; V gene: TRBV4-1; J gene: TRBJ2-4; CDR3 protein: CASSPDRARGNIQYF
clone size: -; V gene: TRBV25-1; J gene: TRBJ1-2; CDR3 protein: CASSAPGTVYGYTF
clone size: -; V gene: TRBV7-6; J gene: TRBJ2-2; CDR3 protein: CASSFWVDTGELFF
clone size: -; V gene: TRBV5-6; J gene: TRBJ2-2; CDR3 protein: CASISTPAGDSPGELFF
clone size: -; V gene: TRBV7-2; J gene: TRBJ2-2; CDR3 protein: CASSLDYPTRAAGELFF
clone size: -; V gene: TRBV4-3; J gene: TRBJ2-7; CDR3 protein: CASSWGTSGTSSYEQYF
clone size: -; V gene: TRBV7-2; J gene: TRBJ2-2; CDR3 protein: CASSLGFGGELFF
clone size: -; V gene: TRBV28; J gene: TRBJ1-5; CDR3 protein: CASSLAPSSQPQHF
clone size: -; V gene: TRBV4-2; J gene: TRBJ1-1; CDR3 protein: CASSLTDGNTEAFF
clone size: -; V gene: TRBV27; J gene: TRBJ2-1; CDR3 protein: CASSPSRGQINNEQFF
clone size: -; V gene: TRBV2; J gene: TRBJ2-3; CDR3 protein: CASSENQGIDTQYF
clone size: -; V gene: TRBV29-1; J gene: TRBJ1-2; CDR3 protein: CSAGPEGLYGYTF
clone size: -; V gene: TRBV15; J gene: TRBJ2-7; CDR3 protein: CATSSIQSSYEQYF
clone size: -; V gene: TRBV4-1; J gene: TRBJ2-7; CDR3 protein: CASSQSSGAYEQYF